These T cell receptor beta chains were read from a single sample in a study of vaccination and CD4 T cells after COVID-19. For these TCRs, the target antigens are not known. One entry per CDR3 protein, called by TCRdb with MiXCR from the PCR reads. This table has just over 7,000 distinct CDR3 sequences, about half appearing once. Sequencing used CD4+ T cells from blood, cultured in vitro. Receptors originate from a human donor in good health. Both conserved end residues are part of each CDR3. A D gene is named only where the DNA matches it firmly. Only part of the rows carry a size: once, few, many, or a class if the clone is expanded.

>TRBD1|TRBJ1-2|TRBV27|NA
CASSFRDRGGYTF
TGTGCCAGCAGTTTTCGGGACAGGGGAGGCTACACCTTC
>NA|TRBJ1-5|TRBV6-5|NA
CASSYRAPGSNQPQHF
TGTGCCAGCAGTTATAGAGCCCCAGGGTCCAATCAGCCCCAGCATTTT
>TRBD2|TRBJ2-3|TRBV24-1|NA
CATSDSGTSGGAGYTQYF
TGTGCCACCAGTGATTCCGGGACTAGCGGGGGGGCCGGGTATACGCAGTATTTT
>TRBD1|TRBJ2-7|TRBV6-5|NA
CASSSGQGYEQYF
TGTGCCAGCAGTTCCGGACAGGGCTACGAGCAGTACTTC
>NA|TRBJ2-7|TRBV6-2/TRBV6-3|NA
CASSSFGDGTSYEQYF
TGTGCCAGCAGTTCCTTTGGGGACGGTACTTCCTACGAGCAGTACTTC
>NA|TRBJ1-2|TRBV7-2|NA
CASSLDTPYGYTF
TGTGCCAGCAGCTTAGACACCCCCTATGGCTACACCTTC
>NA|TRBJ2-3|TRBV20-1|few
CSARDLGGRPGNTQYF
TGCAGTGCTAGAGATCTGGGGGGGCGGCCTGGAAATACGCAGTATTTT
>NA|TRBJ2-7|TRBV21-1|NA
CASSKVDRGNEQYF
TGTGCCAGCAGCAAAGTCGACAGGGGCAACGAGCAGTACTTC
>NA|TRBJ1-5|TRBV27|few
CASSLWGESNQPQHF
TGTGCCAGCAGTTTATGGGGGGAGAGCAATCAGCCCCAGCATTTT
>NA|TRBJ2-2|TRBV11-3|few
CASSPGGGEPGELFF
TGTGCCAGCAGCCCCGGAGGGGGGGAACCCGGGGAGCTGTTTTTT
>NA|TRBJ2-5|TRBV20-1|few
CSARPGEETQYF
TGCAGTGCTAGACCAGGGGAAGAGACCCAGTACTTC
>NA|TRBJ1-5|TRBV30|few
CAWSTDSHSNQPQHF
TGTGCCTGGAGTACCGACAGTCATAGCAATCAGCCCCAGCATTTT
>NA|TRBJ1-2|TRBV15|few
CATSRDAGKGNVGYTF
TGTGCCACCAGCAGAGATGCCGGTAAGGGAAATGTCGGCTACACCTTC
>TRBD1|TRBJ2-7|TRBV20-1|few
CSARNRDRTYEQYF
TGCAGTGCTAGGAACCGGGACAGGACCTACGAGCAGTACTTC
>NA|TRBJ1-1|TRBV20-1|NA
CSAPRDFSKPEAFF
TGCAGTGCCCCCAGGGACTTCTCGAAGCCTGAAGCTTTCTTT
>NA|TRBJ2-4|TRBV6-1|NA
CASSAPTVNIQYF
TGTGCCAGCAGTGCTCCCACTGTAAACATTCAGTACTTC
>NA|TRBJ2-5|TRBV11-1|NA
CASSHRVAVYQETQYF
TGTGCCAGCAGCCACAGAGTAGCGGTATACCAAGAGACCCAGTACTTC
>TRBD1|TRBJ1-2|TRBV6-5|NA
CASSYLGTGVGYTF
TGTGCCAGCAGTTACCTCGGGACAGGGGTTGGCTACACCTTC
>TRBD1|TRBJ1-1|TRBV6-1|few
CASSETGENTEAFF
TGTGCCAGCAGTGAGACAGGGGAGAACACTGAAGCTTTCTTT
>NA|TRBJ2-7|TRBV25-1|NA
CASSADEQYF
TGTGCCAGCAGTGCGGACGAGCAGTACTTC
>NA|TRBJ2-6|TRBV15|NA
CATSSVQGSGANVLTF
TGTGCCACCAGCAGTGTCCAAGGCTCTGGGGCCAACGTCCTGACTTTC
>NA|TRBJ1-1|TRBV11-2|NA
CASNLNTEAFF
TGTGCCAGCAACCTGAACACTGAAGCTTTCTTT
>NA|TRBJ1-2|TRBV27|few
CASSLDGTVYGYTF
TGTGCCAGCAGTTTAGACGGCACGGTCTATGGCTACACCTTC
>NA|TRBJ1-5|TRBV20-1|few
CSATRDSNQPQHF
TGCAGCGCGACCAGGGATAGCAATCAGCCCCAGCATTTT
>NA|TRBJ1-6|TRBV27|NA
CASSTQGGSYNSPLHF
TGTGCCAGCAGTACTCAGGGTGGCTCCTATAATTCACCCCTCCACTTT
>TRBD2|TRBJ2-7|TRBV20-1|large
CSARVTSGAYYEQYF
TGCAGTGCTAGAGTTACTAGCGGGGCCTATTACGAGCAGTACTTC
>TRBD1|TRBJ2-2|TRBV27|NA
CASRLEQGDTGELFF
TGTGCCAGCAGACTTGAACAGGGGGACACCGGGGAGCTGTTTTTT